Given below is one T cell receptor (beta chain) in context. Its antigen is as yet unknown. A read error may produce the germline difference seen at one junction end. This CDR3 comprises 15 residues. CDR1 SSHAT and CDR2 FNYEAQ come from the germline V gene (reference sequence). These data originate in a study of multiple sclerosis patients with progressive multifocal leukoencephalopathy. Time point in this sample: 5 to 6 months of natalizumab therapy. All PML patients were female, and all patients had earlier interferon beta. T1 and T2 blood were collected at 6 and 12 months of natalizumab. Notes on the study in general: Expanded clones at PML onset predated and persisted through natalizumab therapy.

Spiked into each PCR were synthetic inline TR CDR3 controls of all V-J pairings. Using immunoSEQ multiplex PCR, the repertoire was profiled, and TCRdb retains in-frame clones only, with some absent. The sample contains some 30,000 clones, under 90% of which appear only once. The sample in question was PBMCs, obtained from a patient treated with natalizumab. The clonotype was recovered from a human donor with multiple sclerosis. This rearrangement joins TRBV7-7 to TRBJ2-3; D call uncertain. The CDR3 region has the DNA TGTGCTAGCAGCCCTCAGGTTACTAGCACAGATACGCAGTATTTT. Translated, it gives CASSPQVTSTDTQYF.